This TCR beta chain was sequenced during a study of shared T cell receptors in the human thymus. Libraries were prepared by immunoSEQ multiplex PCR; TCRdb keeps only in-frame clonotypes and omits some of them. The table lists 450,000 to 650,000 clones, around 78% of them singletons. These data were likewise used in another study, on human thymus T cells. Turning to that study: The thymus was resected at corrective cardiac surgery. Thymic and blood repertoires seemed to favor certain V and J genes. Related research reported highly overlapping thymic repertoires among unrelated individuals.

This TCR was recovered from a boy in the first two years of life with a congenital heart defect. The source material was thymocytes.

The chain's CDR3 is CASVGTSVFDEQFF. The CDR3 nucleotides are TGTGCCAGCGTCGGGACTAGCGTATTCGATGAGCAGTTCTTC. The chain uses TRBV2 and TRBJ2-1; TRBD2 aligns across 10 bases. Germline CDR1 and CDR2: SNHLY and FYNNEI. The CDR3 totals 14 residues. With V trimmed by 8 bases and J by 8 bases, 9 bases remained unmatched.